The subject of this entry is one T cell receptor (beta chain). Its antigen remains unknown. The data belong to a study of T cell responses to AZD1222 COVID-19 vaccine. The method was immunoSEQ multiplex PCR; TCRdb's version includes in-frame clones alone and lacks a portion of them. The data contain around 130,000 clones, about 90% of them singletons. Notes on the study in general: White British donors predominated, females outnumbered males, and clonal diversity was possibly underestimated.

The ends lost 0 bases at V and 5 bases at J; junction bases unmatched: 6. CDR1 and CDR2 (germline): MNHNY, SVGAGI (reference sequence). The CDR3 length is 16 residues. This receptor was identified in an adult in good health. The source was peripheral blood, collected on day 0 of AZD1222 vaccination. The J gene is TRBJ2-3, the V gene TRBV6-6; TRBD1 agrees at 9 bases. The chain's CDR3 is CASSYSQHRGRDTQYF. The CDR3 coding sequence is TGTGCCAGCAGTTACTCGCAACACAGGGGGCGAGATACGCAGTATTTT.